The clone carrying this TCR beta chain was found a few times. Its antigen is not known. The data were obtained in a study of regulatory T cells in long-lasting Graves disease. The overall study: Persistent Graves' disease required over 5 years of antithyroid drugs and positive TSH receptor antibodies.

Arm-PCR of CDR3 regions and iRepertoire HTBI primers were used to build TCR beta libraries. TCRdb passed the multiplex PCR reads through MiXCR, listing each CDR3 protein once. The sample lists about half a million distinct CDR3 sequences; about 20% were seen once. Study observations and caveats: For persistent Graves' patients, TCR diversity was lower than for newly diagnosed ones.

Time point here: persistent/refractory GD, antithyroid drugs over 5 years with positive TRAb. PBMC-extracted RNA yielded the TCR library. The peripheral blood volume drawn was around 9.6 milliliters, and it was collected into EDTA tubes. V was pared by 3 bases and J by 4 bases, with 6 bases between. The CDR3 totals 12 residues. Germline V gene data show CDR1 as SGHTA and CDR2 as FQGNSA. Material: peripheral blood mononuclear cells (PBMCs), obtained when the disease was refractory, from a patient treated with antithyroid drugs. The chain is built from TRBV7-2 and TRBJ1-2; D uncertain. This sequence was found in a female donor with Graves disease. The CDR3 protein is CASSFGSYGYTF. CDR3 coding DNA: TGTGCCAGCAGCTTTGGAAGCTATGGCTACACCTTC.